Below, 24 T cell receptor beta chains from the same sample are listed, as sequenced in a study of beta chain features in type 1 diabetes. No antigens are known for them. Study results and caveats: Shortening of TCRB CDR3s, moderate but significant, appeared in all four CD4+ subsets of Type 1 diabetes patients.

Every isolated RNA sample was fully reverse transcribed, so sequencing captured expressed TCRB transcripts. TCRdb keeps only in-frame clones here, not all; method: immunoSEQ multiplex PCR. The repertoire has 310,000 or so clones, 9.3% of them found once; the top ten carry less than 1.2%. Sequencing was performed on central memory CD4+ T cells from blood. Source of these receptors: a man younger than 45 with type 1 diabetes.

This clone has more than one count but fewer than ten. V and J are TRBV5-1 and TRBJ2-7, with TRBD1 matching 8 bases. The CDR3 is 14 amino acids. V lost 4 bases and J lost 3; bases outside the gene matches: 6. Looked up from germline, CDR1 is SGHRS and CDR2 is YFSETQ. In DNA, the CDR3 is TGCGCCAGCAGCCCAAACGACAGGGGCTACGAGCAGTACTTC. Its protein is CASSPNDRGYEQYF. The full variable domain, completed using reference TRBV5-1 and TRBJ2-7, is KAGVTQTPRYLIKTRGQQVTLSCSPISGHRSVSWYQQTPGQGLQFLFEYFSETQRNKGNFPGRFSGRQFSNSRSEMNVSTLELGDSALYLCASSPNDRGYEQYFGPGTRLTVT.

This clone has only a few counts. This chain links TRBV7-9 with TRBJ2-1, with D maybe TRBD2 (5 bases). CDR3 length: 16 amino acids. V lost 2 bases and J 4 bases, leaving 15 bases between the germline ends. Germline V gives CDR1 SEHNR, CDR2 FQNEAQ (reference sequence). The CDR3: CASSLYGSTTYNEQFF. The CDR3 region has the DNA TGTGCCAGCAGCTTATATGGGAGTACGACATACAATGAGCAGTTCTTC. Using reference TRBV7-9 and TRBJ2-1 for the parts outside the CDR3, the full variable domain is DTGVSQNPRHKITKRGQNVTFRCDPISEHNRLYWYRQTLGQGPEFLTYFQNEAQLEKSRLLSDRFSAERPKGSFSTLEIQRTEQGDSAMYLCASSLYGSTTYNEQFFGPGTRLTVL.

The sample holds many counts of this clone. The chain uses TRBV5-1 and TRBJ2-6; D is uncertain. V lost 2 bases to trimming and J lost 1 base, with 13 bases between them. The CDR3 has 17 residues. Looked up from germline, CDR1 is SGHRS and CDR2 is YFSETQ. This CDR3 is CASSFTAFRSGANVLTF. DNA of the CDR3: TGCGCCAGCAGCTTCACCGCATTTCGGTCTGGGGCCAACGTCCTGACTTTC.

This chain connects TRBV1 to TRBJ1-4. TRBV1 is a recognized pseudogene. This CDR3 contains 18 residues. CDR3 coding DNA: TGCACCAGCACCCTCCGGGGGGCCTCATCCTCAACTAATGAAAAACTGTTTTTT. This sequence encodes CTSTLRGASSSTNEKLFF.

This clone was seen at least ten times. The chain is built from TRBV29-1 and TRBJ1-5; D is possibly TRBD1 (6 bases). CDR3 size: 13 residues. Trimming cost V 3 bases and J 6 bases, with 12 bases left between them. Germline loops: CDR1 SQVTM, CDR2 ANQGSEA. CDR3 sequence reads: CSVEEGGGQPQHF. The CDR3 DNA reads as TGCAGCGTTGAGGAAGGGGGGGGTCAGCCCCAGCATTTT.

V gene TRBV4-3 combines with J gene TRBJ2-3, with D possibly matching TRBD1 (5 bases). CDR1 and CDR2 from the germline V gene are LGHNA and YSLEER. V gave up 1 base and J gave up 0 bases, with 11 bases separating them. This CDR3 is built from 16 residues. The CDR3 bases are TGCGCCAGCAGCCAAGGACAGCTCGATAGCACAGATACGCAGTATTTT. The encoded protein is CASSQGQLDSTDTQYF.

This clone was counted many times. V is TRBV5-1 and J is TRBJ2-7, with TRBD1 identical over 7 bases. Per the germline V gene, CDR1 is SGHRS and CDR2 is YFSETQ. CDR3 length: 15 amino acids. Trimming cost V 2 bases and J 3 bases; bases outside gene matches: 8. CDR3 residues: CASSLSGQPNYEQYF. The CDR3, as DNA: TGCGCCAGCAGCTTATCGGGACAGCCGAACTACGAGCAGTACTTC.

The chain carries TRBV18 and TRBJ2-1; 9 bases align to TRBD1. This CDR3 comprises 14 residues. Germline loops: CDR1 KGHSH, CDR2 LQKENI. V shed 4 bases and J 7 bases; nucleotides not matched to a gene: 5. CDR3 in amino acids: CASSQTGGVNEQFF. DNA for the CDR3: TGTGCCAGCTCACAGACAGGGGGAGTTAATGAGCAGTTCTTC.

This clone has ten or more counts. The V call is TRBV30, the J call TRBJ1-4; TRBD1 is a possible D gene (5 bases). V lost 0 bases to trimming and J lost 8 bases, with 13 bases between them. The CDR3 contains 14 residues. The V gene's germline CDR1 is GTSNPN and CDR2 SVGIG (reference sequence). The CDR3, as DNA: TGTGCCTGGAGTGTGGGGACGCTGGGCGAAAAACTGTTTTTT. Its translation is CAWSVGTLGEKLFF. Combining the CDR3 with reference TRBV30 and TRBJ1-4 gives the whole variable domain SQTIHQWPATLVQPVGSPLSLECTVEGTSNPNLYWYRQAAGRGLQLLFYSVGIGQISSEVPQNLSASRPQDRQFILSSKKLLLSDSGFYLCAWSVGTLGEKLFFGSGTQLSVL.

V is TRBV15 and J is TRBJ1-3; D is undetermined. V was cut by 3 bases and J by 2 bases, with 5 bases left in between. CDR3 length: 13 amino acids. The germline gives CDR1 LNHNV, CDR2 YYDKDF (reference sequence). CDR3 amino acids: CATSRNTGNTIYF. Here the CDR3 DNA reads TGTGCCACCAGCAGGAACACTGGAAACACCATATATTTT.

This clone was observed a handful of times. The chain is built from TRBV2 and TRBJ1-1, with no clear D. Trimming left V 4 bases short and J 1 base short, with 7 bases between. The CDR3 contains 13 residues. Germline V CDR1 and CDR2: SNHLY, FYNNEI. The CDR3 reads CASSGYENTEAFF. The DNA of the CDR3 is TGTGCCAGCAGTGGTTATGAGAACACTGAAGCTTTCTTT.

This clone was observed a few times. The chain couples TRBV19 to TRBJ1-4; D unclear. The CDR3 covers 15 residues. V gave up 4 bases and J gave up 4 bases, with 13 bases separating them. Germline CDR1 and CDR2: LNHDA and SQIVND (reference sequence). In nucleotides, the CDR3 is TGTGCCAGTAGTAAAGGCCAGTCTGGTAATGAAAAACTGTTTTTT. Its translation: CASSKGQSGNEKLFF.

Only a few counts were recorded for this clone. This chain links TRBV20-1 with TRBJ2-7, with D unclear. The ends were cut back, 6 bases at V and 7 bases at J, with 13 bases in the middle. This CDR3 is built from 11 residues. Germline assignment: CDR1 DFQATT and CDR2 SNEGSKA (reference sequence). The CDR3 protein is CSAPGVREQYF. CDR3 coding DNA: TGCAGTGCCCCCGGAGTACGGGAGCAGTACTTC.

This chain joins TRBV6-6 and TRBJ1-1; the D gene is possibly TRBD1 (5 bases). From germline, CDR1 is MNHNY and CDR2 SVGAGI (reference sequence). The CDR3 extends over 15 amino acids. V lost 0 bases to trimming and J lost 1 base, with 9 bases between them. This CDR3 is CASSYSGTANTEAFF. The CDR3 DNA reads as TGTGCCAGCAGTTACTCTGGGACCGCGAACACTGAAGCTTTCTTT.

The gene calls are TRBV5-4 and TRBJ1-4; 9 bases map to TRBD1. Germline V gene lookup returns CDR1 SGHNT and CDR2 YYREEE (reference sequence). Losses at the gene ends were 0 bases for V and 4 bases for J; bases not matched to a gene: 1. This CDR3 is 15 amino acids long. The CDR3 region has the DNA TGTGCCAGCAGCTTGGGGGACAGGGTTAATGAAAAACTGTTTTTT. This sequence encodes CASSLGDRVNEKLFF.

This sequence joins TRBV28 and TRBJ2-4; TRBD1 agrees at 11 bases. The V and J ends lost 5 bases and 8 bases, in that order; junction bases with no gene match: 8. This CDR3 spans 15 amino acids. The germline V gene encodes CDR1 MDHEN and CDR2 SYDVKM. The CDR3 here is CASSPWTGGLDIQYF. The CDR3 DNA reads as TGTGCCAGCAGTCCGTGGACAGGGGGCTTGGACATTCAGTACTTC.

V is TRBV2 and J is TRBJ2-3, with 7 positions matching TRBD1. CDR3 length equals 14 residues. With V trimmed by 7 bases and J by 7 bases, 11 bases remained unmatched. Germline assignment: CDR1 SNHLY and CDR2 FYNNEI. The DNA of the CDR3 is TGTGCCAGCACGATTTTCAGGGGGAAGAATACGCAGTATTTT. Residues: CASTIFRGKNTQYF.

J is TRBJ1-2 and V is TRBV5-6, with D hard to call. The CDR3 loop spans 12 amino acids. Germline V CDR1 and CDR2: SGHDT, YYEEEE. The V end lost 1 base, the J end lost 7 bases, and 8 bases lay between the germline ends. This CDR3 reads CASSLTVRGYTF. CDR3 nucleotide sequence: TGTGCCAGCAGCTTGACAGTACGTGGCTACACCTTC. Supplemented by reference TRBV5-6 and TRBJ1-2, the full variable domain reads DAGVTQSPTHLIKTRGQQVTLRCSPKSGHDTVSWYQQALGQGPQFIFQYYEEEERQRGNFPDRFSGHQFPNYSSELNVNALLLGDSALYLCASSLTVRGYTFGSGTRLTVV.

The V gene is TRBV5-1, the J gene TRBJ1-6; no clear D gene. V was pared by 1 base and J by 7 bases, with 6 bases between. This CDR3 spans 13 amino acids. Germline CDR1 is SGHRS and CDR2 is YFSETQ. The CDR3 nucleotides are TGCGCCAGCAGCTTGATTGGGAATTCACCCCTCCACTTT. Translating it yields CASSLIGNSPLHF.

The rearrangement uses TRBV7-9 and TRBJ2-7, with unresolved D. Per germline, CDR1 SEHNR and CDR2 FQNEAQ (reference sequence). Between the trimmed V and J ends, which lost 1 base and 3 bases, there was a span of 7 bases. CDR3 length: 13 residues. The CDR3: CASSLEANYEQYF. The CDR3 nucleotides read TGTGCCAGCAGCTTAGAGGCCAACTACGAGCAGTACTTC. The full variable domain, with the rest looked up from reference TRBV7-9 and TRBJ2-7, is DTGVSQNPRHKITKRGQNVTFRCDPISEHNRLYWYRQTLGQGPEFLTYFQNEAQLEKSRLLSDRFSAERPKGSFSTLEIQRTEQGDSAMYLCASSLEANYEQYFGPGTRLTVT.

This CDR3 reads CASSTYPPGDQPQHF. The CDR3, as DNA: TGTGCCAGCAGCACATACCCGCCCGGGGATCAGCCCCAGCATTTT. V and J are TRBV7-2 and TRBJ1-5; D gene unclear. The CDR3 contains 15 residues. CDR1 and CDR2 from the germline V gene are SGHTA and FQGNSA. V lost 5 bases and J 5 bases, leaving 16 bases between the germline ends.

This clone was picked up many times. The chain couples TRBV5-1 to TRBJ2-5; D unresolved. The germline CDR1 and CDR2 sequences are SGHRS and YFSETQ. The V and J ends lost 4 bases and 5 bases respectively, with 9 bases between them. The length of the CDR3 is 12 residues. The chain's CDR3 is CASSPTGETQYF. The DNA of the CDR3 is TGCGCCAGCAGCCCGACTGGGGAGACCCAGTACTTC.

This clone was detected only a few times. The chain couples TRBV10-3 to TRBJ2-7; D is undetermined. The V end lost 3 bases, the J end lost 6 bases, and 6 bases lay between the germline ends. The CDR3 sequence is 11 residues long. Germline CDR1 is ENHRY and CDR2 is SYGVKD. The CDR3 loop reads CAISDAGEQYF. The CDR3, as DNA: TGTGCCATCAGTGATGCAGGCGAGCAGTACTTC.

The V call is TRBV6-1, the J call TRBJ2-1; TRBD2 aligns across 15 bases. Germline V gene sequence: CDR1 MNHNS, CDR2 SASEGT. This CDR3 has 15 residues. V lost 6 bases to trimming and J lost 7 bases; unmatched junction nucleotides: 4. The CDR3, as DNA: TGTGCCAGCAGAGCCGGGACTAGCGGGAGGAATGAGCAGTTCTTC. This sequence encodes CASRAGTSGRNEQFF.